The 2 T cell receptor beta chains presented below share a single source sample, sequenced in a study of shared clonotypes between healthy human individuals. Assay: immunoSEQ multiplex PCR; the TCRdb copy retains only in-frame clones and omits some. The sample includes about 2.1 million clones, 93% of them seen just once. Naive CD8 cells lacked CD45RO and underwent positive selection for CCR7, leaving out terminally differentiated effector memory CD45RA+ cells. Sequencing used naive CD8+ T cells from PBMCs. Receptors were obtained from a man between 18 and 29 years old in good health. Some clones in this sample may be carry-over from other donors' samples.

The V gene is TRBV7-8, the J gene TRBJ2-2; possibly TRBD2 for D (6 bases). CDR3 length: 15 residues. Germline-derived CDR1 and CDR2 are SGHVS and FQNEAQ. Trimming removed 4 bases at V and 6 bases at J, with 15 bases between. The DNA for the CDR3 is TGTGCCAGCAGCTCCCAGGCGGAGGGAGCCGGGGAGCTGTTTTTT. Translation gives CASSSQAEGAGELFF.

The chain is built from TRBV28 and TRBJ1-2; D is perhaps TRBD1 (6 bases). The CDR3 is made up of 18 amino acids. The V and J ends lost 5 bases and 4 bases respectively, with 26 bases between them. In germline, CDR1 is MDHEN, CDR2 SYDVKM. The CDR3 DNA reads TGTGCCAGCAGTCCCGTAGTTAGGAGGGGGAAAGAGGGCTATGGCTACACCTTC. Protein: CASSPVVRRGKEGYGYTF.